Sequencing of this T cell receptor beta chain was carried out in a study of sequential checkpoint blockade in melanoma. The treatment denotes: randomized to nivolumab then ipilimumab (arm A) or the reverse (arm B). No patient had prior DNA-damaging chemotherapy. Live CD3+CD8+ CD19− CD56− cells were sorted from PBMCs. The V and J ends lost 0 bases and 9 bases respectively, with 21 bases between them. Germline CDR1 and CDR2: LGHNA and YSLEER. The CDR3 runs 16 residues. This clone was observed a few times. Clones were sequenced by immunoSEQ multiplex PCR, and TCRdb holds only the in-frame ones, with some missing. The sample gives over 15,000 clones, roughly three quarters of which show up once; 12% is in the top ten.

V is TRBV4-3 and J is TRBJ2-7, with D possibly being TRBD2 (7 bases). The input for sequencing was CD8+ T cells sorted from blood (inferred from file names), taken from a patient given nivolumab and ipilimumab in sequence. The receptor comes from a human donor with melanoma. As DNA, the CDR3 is TGCGCCAGCAGCCAAGATCTGGAGTTGGGGGCGGGAGTGCAGTACTTC. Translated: CASSQDLELGAGVQYF.